This TCR beta chain stems from a study of identifying expanded T cells in peripheral blood. Looked up from germline, CDR1 is LGHNA and CDR2 is YSLEER. The ends were cut back, 4 bases at V and 2 bases at J, with 12 bases in the middle. This CDR3 spans 14 amino acids. Sequenced by immunoSEQ multiplex PCR; TCRdb stores in-frame clones only, minus some. The sample shows tens of thousands of clones, 88% of them seen only once. The chain carries TRBV4-3 and TRBJ2-7; D is perhaps TRBD1 (5 bases). The sequence derives from a person aged 18-70 years in good health. The sequencing input was blood. The CDR3 nucleotides are TGCGCCAGCAGCCCGGACACGACACCCTACGAGCAGTACTTC. It codes for CASSPDTTPYEQYF.